The sample holds a few counts of the clone carrying this T cell receptor (beta chain). Its antigen is unidentified. The record originates from a study of CD4 T cells in relation to SARS-CoV-2 and coronaviruses. Unexposed donor CD4+ T cells date from about 2011-2018, before the COVID-19 pandemic. CD4+ T cells were isolated from the cells after more than nine days of culture. As cell numbers allowed, unexposed-donor CD4+ T cells faced SARS-CoV-2 S/N and four cold-coronavirus spikes. Study results and caveats: SARS-CoV-2-driven expansion was significantly weaker in crossreactive than monoreactive clones.

V was pared by 1 base and J by 9 bases, with 13 bases of the junction left unmatched. The CDR3 totals 16 residues. Germline values: CDR1 SGHTA, CDR2 FQGTGA. Clones were read by immunoSEQ multiplex PCR, and TCRdb kept only the in-frame ones, dropping some. This sample has more than 20,000 clones, with about 60% found just once. This TCR was sampled from a human donor in good health. Material for sequencing was CD4+ T cells from PBMCs, cultured in vitro. The rearrangement links TRBV7-3 to TRBJ2-7, with 9 bases matching TRBD1. CDR3 sequence reads: CASSLRDRARSYGQYF. CDR3 nucleotide sequence: TGTGCCAGCAGCTTAAGGGACAGGGCCAGATCCTATGGGCAGTACTTC.